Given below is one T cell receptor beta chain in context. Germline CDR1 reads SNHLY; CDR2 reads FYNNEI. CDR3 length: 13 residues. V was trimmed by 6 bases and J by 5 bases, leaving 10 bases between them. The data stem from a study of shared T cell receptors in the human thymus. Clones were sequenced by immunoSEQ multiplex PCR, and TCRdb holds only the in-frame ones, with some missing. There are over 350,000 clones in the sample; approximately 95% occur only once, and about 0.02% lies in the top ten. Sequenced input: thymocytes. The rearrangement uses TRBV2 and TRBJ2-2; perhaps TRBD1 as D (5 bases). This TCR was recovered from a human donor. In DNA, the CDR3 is TGTGCCAGCAGATCCAGGGATACCGGGGAGCTGTTTTTT. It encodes CASRSRDTGELFF.